The rows below give T cell receptor beta chains drawn from one sample of a study of CD4 and CD8 cells across lung adenocarcinoma regions. TCRdb fed the PCR reads into MiXCR, producing one record per CDR3 protein. The sample lists about 5,500 distinct CDR3 sequences, almost 50% occurring once. Sequenced input: CD8+ T cells from the margin of a lung tumor. The receptors were sampled from a male donor with lung adenocarcinoma. The CD4 and CD8 labels of this study may be unreliable. Both conserved end residues are part of each CDR3. The D gene is left open where the match is weak. Clone size is stated in some rows and not others, as once, few, many or a class when expanded.

TRBV7-9	NA	NA	TRBJ2-1	CASSWGTRTNEQFF	TGTGCCAGCAGCTGGGGGACCCGAACCAATGAGCAGTTCTTC
TRBV6-1	NA	medium-sized	TRBJ1-2	CASKRGRNYGYTF	TGTGCCAGCAAGAGGGGCCGTAACTATGGCTACACCTTC
TRBV5-1	TRBD1	NA	TRBJ1-1	CASSPGTGGAGTEAFF	TGCGCCAGCAGCCCAGGGACAGGGGGCGCCGGCACTGAAGCTTTCTTT
TRBV6-2/TRBV6-3	NA	NA	TRBJ2-3	CAGLGGPNKDTQYF	TGTGCGGGCCTTGGGGGCCCGAACAAAGATACGCAGTACTTT
TRBV5-6	TRBD1	NA	TRBJ2-5	CASSFGTEETQYF	TGTGCCAGCAGCTTCGGGACAGAGGAGACCCAGTACTTC
TRBV6-1	NA	many	TRBJ2-1	CASSDTPGVRQFF	TGTGCCAGCAGTGATACCCCAGGGGTAAGGCAGTTCTTC
TRBV10-3	TRBD1	many	TRBJ2-7	CAISNGQGAYEQYF	TGTGCCATCAGTAACGGACAGGGGGCCTACGAGCAGTACTTC
TRBV6-1	NA	few	TRBJ1-2	CASSRDSAPYGYTF	TGTGCCAGCAGTAGGGACTCCGCTCCTTATGGCTACACCTTC
TRBV6-5	NA	few	TRBJ2-5	CASSYGPEETQYF	TGTGCCAGCAGTTACGGGCCTGAAGAGACCCAGTACTTC
TRBV25-1	NA	NA	TRBJ2-1	CASSESRASYNEQFF	TGTGCCAGCAGTGAATCTAGAGCCTCCTACAATGAGCAGTTCTTC
TRBV4-1	NA	NA	TRBJ1-4	CASSQSGGGGEKLFF	TGCGCCAGCAGCCAGAGCGGGGGTGGGGGTGAAAAGCTGTTTTTT
TRBV27	NA	NA	TRBJ1-1	CASSLSRGTEAFF	TGTGCCAGCAGTTTATCACGGGGCACTGAAGCTTTCTTT
TRBV11-2	NA	NA	TRBJ1-6	CASSLLGSPLHF	TGTGCCAGCAGCTTATTAGGTTCACCCCTCCACTTT
TRBV6-1	TRBD1	NA	TRBJ2-1	CASTRGQVNNEQFF	TGTGCCAGCACCCGGGGACAGGTAAACAATGAGCAGTTCTTC
TRBV7-8	NA	NA	TRBJ2-4	CASSLARGRTDIQYF	TGTGCCAGCAGCTTAGCGCGAGGCCGCACAGATATTCAGTACTTT
TRBV10-2	NA	many	TRBJ2-7	CATAGPRYEQYF	TGCGCCACCGCGGGACCCCGCTACGAGCAGTACTTC
TRBV10-1	NA	medium-sized	TRBJ2-5	CASSGGPFGETQYF	TGCGCCAGCAGTGGGGGTCCTTTCGGAGAGACCCAGTACTTC
TRBV6-1	TRBD2	NA	TRBJ2-3	CARGDGGRIGETQYF	TGTGCCAGGGGTGACGGGGGGAGAATCGGAGAGACCCAGTATTTC
TRBV27	NA	NA	TRBJ2-6	CASKDTGANVLTF	TGTGCCAGCAAGGACACTGGGGCCAACGTCCTGACTTTC
TRBV6-5	NA	many	TRBJ1-6	CASSSISDSPNSPLHF	TGTGCCAGCAGTTCTATATCCGACAGCCCAAATTCACCCCTCCACTTT
TRBV6-1	NA	medium-sized	TRBJ2-1	CASSVDGGAYNEQFF	TGTGCCAGCAGTGTGGACGGGGGAGCCTACAATGAGCAGTTCTTC
TRBV6-1	TRBD2	few	TRBJ2-1	CASSKLAEYNEQFF	TGTGCCAGCAGTAAACTAGCGGAGTACAATGAGCAGTTCTTC
TRBV7-2	TRBD2	NA	TRBJ2-3	CASSPGLADLPSTDTQYF	TGTGCCAGCAGCCCTGGACTAGCGGATCTACCTAGCACAGATACGCAGTATTTT
TRBV7-2	NA	NA	TRBJ1-2	CASSFTGSYGYTF	TGTGCCAGCAGCTTTACTGGGAGCTATGGCTACACCTTC
TRBV9	TRBD2	few	TRBJ2-1	CASSASGGAYNEQFF	TGTGCCAGCAGCGCCAGCGGGGGGGCCTACAATGAGCAGTTCTTC
TRBV14	TRBD1	few	TRBJ1-1	CASSHLLGQGGPYSNTEAFF	TGTGCCAGCAGCCACCTCTTGGGACAGGGTGGTCCTTATTCGAACACTGAAGCTTTCTTT
TRBV30	TRBD1	NA	TRBJ2-7	CAWSRTGSDEQYF	TGTGCCTGGAGTCGGACAGGGAGCGACGAGCAGTACTTC
TRBV6-1	TRBD2	NA	TRBJ2-4	CASSTPVAGGRAVNTQYF	TGTGCCAGCAGCACCCCGGTAGCGGGAGGACGGGCCGTAAACACCCAGTACTTC
TRBV5-4	TRBD1	few	TRBJ2-5	CASSLAPGTELQQYF	TGTGCCAGCAGCTTGGCCCCCGGGACAGAGCTCCAGCAGTACTTC
TRBV6-1	NA	NA	TRBJ2-3	CASLGGKTSSTGAQFF	TGTGCCAGCCTCGGTGGCAAAACCTCGAGCACCGGGGCGCAGTTTTTT
TRBV6-1	NA	NA	TRBJ1-2	CASEGRQRQGYTF	TGTGCCAGCGAGGGCAGGCAAAGGCAAGGCTACACCTTC
TRBV6-5	NA	NA	TRBJ2-3	CGRGYGAGRTDTQYF	TGTGGCAGGGGTTATGGGGCAGGGAGGACAGATACGCAGTATTTT
TRBV6-1	NA	NA	TRBJ2-3	CAGNGGRDQETQYF	TGTGCCGGCAATGGGGGCCGGGACCAAGAGACCCAGTATTTT
TRBV6-4	TRBD1	NA	TRBJ2-1	CASSWTGGFEQFF	TGTGCCAGCAGCTGGACAGGGGGGTTTGAGCAGTTCTTC
TRBV27	TRBD1	medium-sized	TRBJ2-1	CASSDRGYNEQFF	TGTGCCAGCAGTGACAGGGGGTACAATGAGCAGTTCTTC
TRBV5-1	NA	few	TRBJ1-3	CASSLAGLGGDTIYF	TGCGCCAGCAGCTTGGCGGGACTGGGGGGAGACACCATATATTTT
TRBV27	NA	NA	TRBJ2-1	CASSPSTAGDEQFF	TGTGCCAGCAGTCCGTCTACGGCCGGGGATGAGCAGTTCTTC
TRBV6-5	NA	NA	TRBJ1-2	CASSYRAGVGYTF	TGTGCCAGCAGTTATAGGGCAGGGGTTGGCTACACCTTC
TRBV6-5	TRBD2	NA	TRBJ2-3	CASSYSGGRITDTQYF	TGTGCCAGCAGTTACTCTGGCGGGAGGATCACAGATACGCAGTATTTT
TRBV6-5	NA	few	TRBJ1-4	CASSYAHGGGEKLFF	TGTGCCAGCAGTTACGCCCATGGGGGGGGTGAAAAACTGTTTTTT
TRBV6-1	NA	NA	TRBJ1-3	CATKQGSGNTIYF	TGTGCCACCAAACAGGGATCTGGAAACACCATATATTTT
TRBV6-1	TRBD1	many	TRBJ2-3	CASSIGTGTSTDTQYF	TGTGCCAGCAGTATTGGGACAGGGACTAGCACAGATACGCAGTATTTT
TRBV6-5	NA	NA	TRBJ2-7	CASSYGSRGYEQYF	TGTGCCAGCAGTTACGGGTCCAGGGGCTACGAGCAGTACTTC